Below, 7 T cell receptor beta chains from the same sample are listed, as sequenced in a study of blood T cell repertoires in COVID-19. Assay used: immunoSEQ multiplex PCR; TCRdb lists only in-frame clones, some missing. Of about 80,000 clones in the sample, around 80% were seen once. Sequenced input: peripheral blood. Source of these receptors: a human donor in a cohort sampled during active COVID-19.

This chain links TRBV13 with TRBJ1-5; D unclear. The V and J ends lost 0 bases and 7 bases respectively, with 7 bases between them. Germline CDR1 is PRHDT and CDR2 is FYEKMQ (reference sequence). This CDR3 is 13 amino acids long. CDR3 protein: CASSLGGEQPQHF. CDR3 DNA sequence: TGTGCCAGCAGCTTAGGAGGAGAACAGCCCCAGCATTTT.

The rearrangement links TRBV6-8 to TRBJ2-7; D not certain. The CDR3 extends over 12 amino acids. The V gene's germline CDR1 is MNHGY and CDR2 SAAAGT. The ends were cut back, 4 bases at V and 12 bases at J, with 16 bases in the middle. As DNA, the CDR3 is TGTGCCAGCAGTTCCACCCGTGAAAAACTGTACTTC. It codes for CASSSTREKLYF.

The rearrangement links TRBV30 to TRBJ1-5; D unresolved. Germline CDR1 GTSNPN, CDR2 SVGIG (reference sequence). The CDR3 totals 15 residues. Trimming left V 0 bases short and J 0 bases short, with 9 bases between. The CDR3 nucleotides are TGTGCCTGGAGTGTACGAGACATTAGCAATCAGCCCCAGCATTTT. The encoded protein is CAWSVRDISNQPQHF.

The V call is TRBV28, the J call TRBJ1-3, with D unclear. Trimming removed 5 bases at V and 7 bases at J, with 15 bases between. The length of the CDR3 is 14 residues. CDR1 MDHEN and CDR2 SYDVKM come from the germline V gene. The CDR3 region is CASSPHSEVNTIYF. The CDR3, as DNA: TGTGCCAGCAGTCCACACTCCGAGGTGAACACCATATATTTT.

The chain carries TRBV2 and TRBJ1-6, with TRBD1 identical over 7 bases. Germline loops: CDR1 SNHLY, CDR2 FYNNEI. The CDR3 runs to 15 residues. V shed 8 bases, J shed 7 bases, and the junction held 11 bases outside the gene matches. CDR3 region: CASAESRGQNSPLHF. CDR3 bases: TGTGCCAGCGCGGAATCTAGGGGGCAAAATTCACCCCTCCACTTT.

The V call is TRBV19, the J call TRBJ2-3; D gene ambiguous. Germline V lookup: CDR1 LNHDA, CDR2 SQIVND (reference sequence). Trimming left V 5 bases short and J 5 bases short, with 8 bases between. This CDR3 contains 12 residues. The CDR3 region has the DNA TGTGCCAGTAGTGGTCTGCGAGATACGCAGTATTTT. Its translation is CASSGLRDTQYF.

This clone has just one count. V is TRBV29-1 and J is TRBJ2-1, with a weak D call TRBD1 (6 bases). The V and J ends lost 7 bases and 7 bases respectively, with 14 bases between them. CDR3 size: 12 residues. Germline V lookup: CDR1 SQVTM, CDR2 ANQGSEA. The CDR3 DNA is TGCAGCGCTCTGGACAGCTCTAATGAGCAGTTCTTC. Protein product: CSALDSSNEQFF.